Below, 4 T cell receptor beta chains from the same sample are listed, as sequenced in a study of beta chain features in type 1 diabetes. Study-wide points: In every one of the four CD4+ subsets, TCRB CDR3s were moderately but significantly shorter in Type 1 diabetes patients.

Reverse transcription of all isolated RNA meant that expressed TCRB transcripts were sequenced. This table comes from immunoSEQ multiplex PCR, and its TCRdb copy is limited to in-frame clones, with some not included. The repertoire has 400,000 or so clones, around a tenth of them found once; the top ten carry about 0.6%. These receptors' antigens are unknown. The specimen was central memory CD4+ T cells from blood. The receptors come from a man between 25 and 39 years old with type 1 diabetes.

This clone ranks as medium-sized (0.01 to 0.1%). At the DNA level, this CDR3 is encoded by other sequences in the same sample as well. This sequence joins TRBV7-9 and TRBJ2-6, with D uncertain. Germline loops: CDR1 SEHNR, CDR2 FQNEAQ (reference sequence). V lost 1 base to trimming and J lost 3 bases, with 7 bases between them. There are 15 residues in the CDR3. The CDR3 coding sequence is TGTGCCAGCAGCTTAGTCGAAGGTGGGGCCAACGTCCTGACTTTC. This sequence encodes CASSLVEGGANVLTF.

This clone was counted a few times. V gene TRBV7-2 combines with J gene TRBJ2-7; 8 nucleotides align to TRBD2. Trimming at V came to 5 bases and at J to 2 bases, leaving 20 bases not matched to a gene. The CDR3 loop spans 19 amino acids. Germline assignment: CDR1 SGHTA and CDR2 FQGNSA. For the CDR3, the DNA is TGTGCCAGCAGCACTAGGAGCGGGAGCCGCTTACACGACCCCTACGAGCAGTACTTC. The encoded protein is CASSTRSGSRLHDPYEQYF.

The rearrangement uses TRBV27 and TRBJ1-1, with D unresolved. This CDR3 comprises 13 residues. Looked up from germline, CDR1 is MNHEY and CDR2 is SMNVEV (reference sequence). The V end was cut by 1 base, the J end by 8 bases, with 11 bases between. CDR3 region: CASSLFVATEAFF. DNA of the CDR3: TGTGCCAGCAGTTTATTTGTAGCTACCGAAGCTTTCTTT.

The chain joins TRBV4-1 to TRBJ1-5; D remains ambiguous. This CDR3 comprises 12 residues. Between the trimmed V and J ends, which lost 6 bases and 2 bases, there was a span of 5 bases. Per the germline V gene, CDR1 is MGHRA and CDR2 is YSYEKL. CDR3 sequence (DNA): TGCGCCAGCAGGGACGGCAATCAGCCCCAGCATTTT. Translation: CASRDGNQPQHF.